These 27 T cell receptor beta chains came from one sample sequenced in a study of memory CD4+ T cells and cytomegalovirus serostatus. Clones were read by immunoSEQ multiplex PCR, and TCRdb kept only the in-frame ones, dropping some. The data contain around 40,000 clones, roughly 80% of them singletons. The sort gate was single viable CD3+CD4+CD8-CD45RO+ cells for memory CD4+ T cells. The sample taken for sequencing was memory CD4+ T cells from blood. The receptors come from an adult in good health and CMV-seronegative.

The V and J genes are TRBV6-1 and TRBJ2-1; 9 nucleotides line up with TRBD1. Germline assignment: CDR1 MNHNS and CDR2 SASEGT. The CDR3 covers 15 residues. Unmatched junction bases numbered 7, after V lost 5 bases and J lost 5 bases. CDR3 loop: CASSTRDRVHNEQFF. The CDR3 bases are TGTGCCAGCAGTACTCGGGACAGGGTACACAATGAGCAGTTCTTC.

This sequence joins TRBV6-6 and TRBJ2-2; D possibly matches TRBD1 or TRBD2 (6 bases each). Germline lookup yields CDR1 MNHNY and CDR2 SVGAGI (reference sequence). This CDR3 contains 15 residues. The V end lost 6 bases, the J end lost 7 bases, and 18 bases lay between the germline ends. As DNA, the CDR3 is TGTGCCAGCAGACCTCCGGGGGCGCTGGTCGGGGAGCTGTTTTTT. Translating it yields CASRPPGALVGELFF.

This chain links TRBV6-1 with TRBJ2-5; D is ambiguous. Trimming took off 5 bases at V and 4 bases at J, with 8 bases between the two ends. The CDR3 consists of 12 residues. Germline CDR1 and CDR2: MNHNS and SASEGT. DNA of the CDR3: TGTGCCAGCAGTTCTAATAGAGAGACCCAGTACTTC. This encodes CASSSNRETQYF.

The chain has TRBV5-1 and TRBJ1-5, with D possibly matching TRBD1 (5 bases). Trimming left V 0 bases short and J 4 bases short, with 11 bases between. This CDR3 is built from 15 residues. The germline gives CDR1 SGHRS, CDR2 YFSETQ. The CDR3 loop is CASSLGDGRNQPQHF. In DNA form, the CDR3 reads TGCGCCAGCAGCTTGGGGGACGGACGAAATCAGCCCCAGCATTTT.

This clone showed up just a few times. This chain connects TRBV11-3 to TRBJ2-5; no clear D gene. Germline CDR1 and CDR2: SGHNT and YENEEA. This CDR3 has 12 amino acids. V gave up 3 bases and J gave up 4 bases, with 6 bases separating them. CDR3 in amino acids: CASSLEGETQYF. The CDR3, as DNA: TGTGCCAGCAGCTTGGAAGGAGAGACCCAGTACTTC.

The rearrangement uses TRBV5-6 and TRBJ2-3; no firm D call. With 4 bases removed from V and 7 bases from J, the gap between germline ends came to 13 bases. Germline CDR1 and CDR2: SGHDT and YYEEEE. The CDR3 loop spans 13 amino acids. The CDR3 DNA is TGTGCCAGCAGCCGCCCGCAACCAAATACGCAGTATTTT. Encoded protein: CASSRPQPNTQYF.

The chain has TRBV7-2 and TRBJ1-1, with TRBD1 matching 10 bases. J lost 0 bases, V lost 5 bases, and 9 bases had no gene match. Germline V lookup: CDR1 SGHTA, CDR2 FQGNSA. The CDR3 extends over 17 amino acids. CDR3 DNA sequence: TGTGCCAGCAGCCGCTGGGACAGGGGTCTTATGAACACTGAAGCTTTCTTT. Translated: CASSRWDRGLMNTEAFF.

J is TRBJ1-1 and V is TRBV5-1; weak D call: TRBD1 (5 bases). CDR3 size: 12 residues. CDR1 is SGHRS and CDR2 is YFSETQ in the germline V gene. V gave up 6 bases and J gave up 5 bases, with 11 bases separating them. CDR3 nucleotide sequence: TGCGCCAGCAAGGTTGAGGGGACTGAAGCTTTCTTT. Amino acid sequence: CASKVEGTEAFF. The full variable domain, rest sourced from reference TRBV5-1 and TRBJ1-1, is KAGVTQTPRYLIKTRGQQVTLSCSPISGHRSVSWYQQTPGQGLQFLFEYFSETQRNKGNFPGRFSGRQFSNSRSEMNVSTLELGDSALYLCASKVEGTEAFFGQGTRLTVV.

The CDR3 sequence is CASSLRGARGTGELFF. CDR3 coding DNA: TGCGCCAGCAGCTTGAGGGGGGCCCGAGGCACCGGGGAGCTGTTTTTT. The V call is TRBV5-1, the J call TRBJ2-2, with D possibly called TRBD1 or TRBD2 (6 bases each). With 1 base removed from V and 4 bases from J, the gap between germline ends came to 14 bases. Germline V gene data show CDR1 as SGHRS and CDR2 as YFSETQ. The CDR3 has 16 residues. Supplemented by reference TRBV5-1 and TRBJ2-2, the full variable domain reads KAGVTQTPRYLIKTRGQQVTLSCSPISGHRSVSWYQQTPGQGLQFLFEYFSETQRNKGNFPGRFSGRQFSNSRSEMNVSTLELGDSALYLCASSLRGARGTGELFFGEGSRLTVL.

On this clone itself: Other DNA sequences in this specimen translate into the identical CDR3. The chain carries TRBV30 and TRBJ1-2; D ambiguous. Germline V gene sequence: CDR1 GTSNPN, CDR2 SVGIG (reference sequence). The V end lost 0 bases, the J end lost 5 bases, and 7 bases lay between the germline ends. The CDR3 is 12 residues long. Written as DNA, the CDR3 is TGTGCCTGGAGTGTACGCGGGTATGGCTACACCTTC. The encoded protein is CAWSVRGYGYTF.

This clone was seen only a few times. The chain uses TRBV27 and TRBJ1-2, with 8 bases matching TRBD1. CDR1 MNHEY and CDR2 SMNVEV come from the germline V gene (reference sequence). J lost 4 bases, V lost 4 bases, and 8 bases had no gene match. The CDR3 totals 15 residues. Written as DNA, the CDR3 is TGTGCCAGCAGTTCCCTAAGGACAGGGATCTATGGCTACACCTTC. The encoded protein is CASSSLRTGIYGYTF.

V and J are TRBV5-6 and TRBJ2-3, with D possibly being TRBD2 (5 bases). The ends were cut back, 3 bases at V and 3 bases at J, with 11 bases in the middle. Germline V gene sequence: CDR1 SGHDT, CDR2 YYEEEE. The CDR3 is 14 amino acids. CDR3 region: CASSSLPGTDTQYF. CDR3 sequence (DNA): TGTGCCAGCAGCTCACTACCGGGAACAGATACGCAGTATTTT.

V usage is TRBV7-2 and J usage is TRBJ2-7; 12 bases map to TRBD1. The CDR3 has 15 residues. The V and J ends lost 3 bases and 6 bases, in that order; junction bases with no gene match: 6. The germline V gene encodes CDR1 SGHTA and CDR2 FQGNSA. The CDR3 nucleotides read TGTGCCAGCAGCTTGTGGGGACAGGGGGCGCGCGAGCAGTACTTC. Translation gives CASSLWGQGAREQYF.

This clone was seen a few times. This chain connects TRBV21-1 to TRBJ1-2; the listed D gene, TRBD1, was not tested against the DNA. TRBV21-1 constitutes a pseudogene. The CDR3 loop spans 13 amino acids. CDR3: CASVTGGHYGYTF. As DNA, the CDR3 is TGTGCCAGTGTTACAGGGGGTCACTATGGCTACACCTTC.

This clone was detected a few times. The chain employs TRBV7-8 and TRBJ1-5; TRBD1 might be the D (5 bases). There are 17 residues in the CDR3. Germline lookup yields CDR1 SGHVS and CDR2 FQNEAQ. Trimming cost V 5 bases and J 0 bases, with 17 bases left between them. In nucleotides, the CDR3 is TGTGCCAGCAGCGCTTACCTCAGGGCCTATAGCAATCAGCCCCAGCATTTT. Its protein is CASSAYLRAYSNQPQHF.

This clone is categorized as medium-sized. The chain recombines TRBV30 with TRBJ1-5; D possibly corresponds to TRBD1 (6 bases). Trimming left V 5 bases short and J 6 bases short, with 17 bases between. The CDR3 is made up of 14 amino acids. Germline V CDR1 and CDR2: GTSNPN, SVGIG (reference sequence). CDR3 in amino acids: CAWSTGSGVQPQHF. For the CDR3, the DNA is TGTGCCTGGTCAACAGGGAGTGGGGTTCAGCCCCAGCATTTT.

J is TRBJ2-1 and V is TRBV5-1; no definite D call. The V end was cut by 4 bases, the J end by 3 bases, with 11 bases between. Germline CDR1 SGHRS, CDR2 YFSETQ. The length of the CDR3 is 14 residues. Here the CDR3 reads CASSVNGNYNEQFF. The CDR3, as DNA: TGCGCCAGCAGCGTAAACGGCAACTACAATGAGCAGTTCTTC.

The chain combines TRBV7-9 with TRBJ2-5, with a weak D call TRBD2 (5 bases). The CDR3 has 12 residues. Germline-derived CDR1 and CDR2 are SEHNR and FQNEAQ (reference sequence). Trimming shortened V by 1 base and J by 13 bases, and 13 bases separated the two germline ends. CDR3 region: CASSLGRRHLYF. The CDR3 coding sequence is TGTGCCAGCAGCTTAGGTCGGAGGCATTTGTACTTC. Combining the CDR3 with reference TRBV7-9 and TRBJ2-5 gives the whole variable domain DTGVSQNPRHKITKRGQNVTFRCDPISEHNRLYWYRQTLGQGPEFLTYFQNEAQLEKSRLLSDRFSAERPKGSFSTLEIQRTEQGDSAMYLCASSLGRRHLYFGPGTRLLVL.

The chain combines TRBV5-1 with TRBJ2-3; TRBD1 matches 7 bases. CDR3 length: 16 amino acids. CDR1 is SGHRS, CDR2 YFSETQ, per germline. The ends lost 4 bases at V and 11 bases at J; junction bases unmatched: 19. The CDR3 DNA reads TGCGCCAGCAGCCCGGTAGACAGGGAAGGGCCTCGGGGGCAGTATTTT. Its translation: CASSPVDREGPRGQYF.

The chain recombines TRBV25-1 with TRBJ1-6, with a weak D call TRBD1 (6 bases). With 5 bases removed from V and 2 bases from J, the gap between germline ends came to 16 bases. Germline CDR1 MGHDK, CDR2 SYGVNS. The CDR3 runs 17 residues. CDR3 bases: TGTGCCAGCAGTACATCCAAGAGGGGGACCTATAATTCACCCCTCCACTTT. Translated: CASSTSKRGTYNSPLHF.

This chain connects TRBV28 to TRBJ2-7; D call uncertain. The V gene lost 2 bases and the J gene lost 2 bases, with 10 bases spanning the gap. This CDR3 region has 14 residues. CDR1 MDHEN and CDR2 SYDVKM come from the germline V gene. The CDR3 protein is CASSLVPTAYEQYF. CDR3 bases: TGTGCCAGCAGTTTAGTCCCCACCGCCTACGAGCAGTACTTC.

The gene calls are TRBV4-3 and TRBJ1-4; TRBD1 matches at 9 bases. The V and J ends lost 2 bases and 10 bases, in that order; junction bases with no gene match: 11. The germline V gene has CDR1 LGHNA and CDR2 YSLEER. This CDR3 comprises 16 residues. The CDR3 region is CASSQQTGTGFGKLFF. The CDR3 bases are TGCGCCAGCAGCCAACAAACCGGGACAGGGTTCGGAAAACTGTTTTTT.

The CDR3 DNA sequence: TGTGCCAGTAGTATAATTGGTACTCAGCCCCAGCATTTT. Translation gives CASSIIGTQPQHF. This chain connects TRBV19 to TRBJ1-5; D not resolved. Germline CDR1 LNHDA, CDR2 SQIVND (reference sequence). The CDR3 loop spans 13 amino acids. V was trimmed by 2 bases and J by 6 bases, leaving 8 bases between them.

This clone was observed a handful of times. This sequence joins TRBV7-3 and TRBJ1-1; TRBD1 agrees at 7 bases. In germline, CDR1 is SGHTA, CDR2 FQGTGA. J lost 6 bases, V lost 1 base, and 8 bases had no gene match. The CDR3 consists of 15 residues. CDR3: CASSLSGAGGAEAFF. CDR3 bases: TGTGCCAGCAGCTTAAGCGGGGCAGGGGGTGCTGAAGCTTTCTTT.

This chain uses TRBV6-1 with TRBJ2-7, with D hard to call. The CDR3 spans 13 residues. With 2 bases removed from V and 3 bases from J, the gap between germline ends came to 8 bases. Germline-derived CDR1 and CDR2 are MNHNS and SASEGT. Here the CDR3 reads CASSEKDRYEQYF. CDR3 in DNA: TGTGCCAGCAGTGAAAAGGACCGCTACGAGCAGTACTTC.

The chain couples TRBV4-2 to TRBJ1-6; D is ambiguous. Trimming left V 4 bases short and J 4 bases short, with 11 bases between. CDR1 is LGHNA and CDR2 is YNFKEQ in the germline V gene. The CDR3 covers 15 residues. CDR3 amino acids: CASSRESDYNSPLHF. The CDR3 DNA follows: TGTGCCAGCAGCCGTGAGAGCGATTATAATTCACCCCTCCACTTT.

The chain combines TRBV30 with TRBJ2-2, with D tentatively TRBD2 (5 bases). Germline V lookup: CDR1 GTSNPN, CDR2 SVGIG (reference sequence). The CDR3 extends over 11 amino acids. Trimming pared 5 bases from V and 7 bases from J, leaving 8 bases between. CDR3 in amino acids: CAWVGSGELFF. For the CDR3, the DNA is TGTGCCTGGGTGGGGAGCGGGGAGCTGTTTTTT.